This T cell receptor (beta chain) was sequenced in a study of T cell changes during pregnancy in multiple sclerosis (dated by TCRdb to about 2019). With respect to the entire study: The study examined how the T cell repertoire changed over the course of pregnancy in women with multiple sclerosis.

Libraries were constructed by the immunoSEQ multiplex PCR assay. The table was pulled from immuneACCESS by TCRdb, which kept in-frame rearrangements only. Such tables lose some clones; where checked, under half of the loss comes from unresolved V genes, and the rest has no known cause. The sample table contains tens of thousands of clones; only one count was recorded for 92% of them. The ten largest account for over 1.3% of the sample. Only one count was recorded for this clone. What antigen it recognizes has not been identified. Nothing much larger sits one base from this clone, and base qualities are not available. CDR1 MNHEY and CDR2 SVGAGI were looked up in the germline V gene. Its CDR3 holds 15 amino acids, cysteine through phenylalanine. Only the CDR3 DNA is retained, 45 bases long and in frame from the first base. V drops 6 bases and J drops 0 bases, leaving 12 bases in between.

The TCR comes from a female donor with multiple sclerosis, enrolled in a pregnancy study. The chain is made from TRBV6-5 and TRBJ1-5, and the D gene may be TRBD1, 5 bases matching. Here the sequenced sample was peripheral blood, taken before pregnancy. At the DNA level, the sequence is TGTGCCAGCAGCCTTACGGGGGATAGCAATCAGCCCCAGCATTTT. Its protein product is CASSLTGDSNQPQHF.